Listed here are 28 T cell receptor beta chains from one sample, sequenced in a study of blood T cells in healthy people across ages (dated by TCRdb to between 2014 and 2017). Library construction relied on 5' RACE. Sequencing relied on an Illumina HiSeq 2500. The second PCR ran for roughly 7 to 12 cycles and used a J-beta primer mix along with a sample-barcoded 5' primer. TCRdb trimmed public reads at Q25 via fastp, called clones via MiXCR and kept in-frame beta chains. Rows are unified per CDR3 protein, each entry keeping the most common DNA and genes. The sample yields about a million distinct CDR3 sequences; 35% to 40% were counted once. Around 13% of the sample rests with the top ten. Source material: blood. These receptors all come from a man aged 18 to 35 in good health.

The sample holds many counts of this clonotype. This chain links TRBV6-5 with TRBJ2-3, with a weak D call TRBD1 (6 bases). This CDR3 comprises 15 residues. Per germline, CDR1 MNHEY and CDR2 SVGAGI. Between the trimmed V and J ends, which lost 7 bases and 3 bases, there was a span of 17 bases. CDR3 bases: TGTGCCAGCAAGGATTGGCAGGGGAATACAGATACGCAGTATTTT. Its protein is CASKDWQGNTDTQYF.

This sequence joins TRBV4-2 and TRBJ2-3; D unclear. Trimming left V 4 bases short and J 0 bases short, with 11 bases between. CDR1 LGHNA and CDR2 YNFKEQ come from the germline V gene. The length of the CDR3 is 15 residues. The CDR3 spells CASSRPPGSTDTQYF. The CDR3, as DNA: TGTGCCAGCAGCCGGCCCCCCGGGAGCACAGATACGCAGTATTTT.

The chain employs TRBV29-1 and TRBJ1-4; 7 bases map to TRBD1. The J segment lost 4 bases and the V segment lost 3 bases, leaving 2 bases of the junction unmatched. From germline, CDR1 is SQVTM and CDR2 ANQGSEA. The CDR3 has 13 residues. The CDR3 nucleotides are TGCAGCGTTGAGGGACAGATTAATGAAAAACTGTTTTTT. Its protein product is CSVEGQINEKLFF.

This clonotype was observed a handful of times. J is TRBJ2-1 and V is TRBV20-1; D uncertain. Trimming removed 1 base from V and 5 bases from J, with 6 bases in between. Germline loops: CDR1 DFQATT, CDR2 SNEGSKA (reference sequence). The length of the CDR3 is 12 residues. This CDR3 reads CSARGLHNEQFF. The CDR3 nucleotides are TGCAGTGCTAGAGGGTTACACAATGAGCAGTTCTTC.

This clonotype was counted once. One end of the junction varies from germline; a read error may be responsible. This sequence joins TRBV7-2 and TRBJ1-2; no definite D call. The CDR3 extends over 11 amino acids. Germline V CDR1 and CDR2: SGHTA, FQGNSA. The CDR3 reads CASSFTYGYIF. The CDR3 DNA follows: TGTGCCAGCAGCTTTACATATGGCTACATCTTC.

Only a few counts were recorded for this clonotype. CDR3 protein: CASSDLGSDAPLGTEAFF. CDR3 nucleotide sequence: TGTGCCAGCAGTGATCTGGGTTCGGACGCCCCTTTGGGGACTGAAGCTTTCTTT. The chain combines TRBV6-1 with TRBJ1-1; D unclear. Deletions cut 3 bases from V and 5 bases from J, with 25 bases between. This CDR3 is 18 amino acids long. The germline V gene has CDR1 MNHNS and CDR2 SASEGT.

The chain links TRBV4-3 to TRBJ2-5, with 7 positions matching TRBD1. The CDR3 runs to 18 residues. Germline V lookup: CDR1 LGHNA, CDR2 YSLEER. Germline trimming cut 2 bases from V and 11 bases from J; bases unmatched to any gene: 23. CDR3 bases: TGCGCCAGCAGCCAATTTACCCGGACAGGAGGCCTTGGTAATGAGCAGTACTTC. This sequence encodes CASSQFTRTGGLGNEQYF.

The chain is built from TRBV6-5 and TRBJ2-5; TRBD1 might be the D (5 bases). The V gene's germline CDR1 is MNHEY and CDR2 SVGAGI. V lost 6 bases, J lost 4 bases, and 21 bases lay in between. CDR3 length equals 16 residues. CDR3 protein: CASSPIRTGEGETQYF. The DNA for the CDR3 is TGTGCCAGCAGCCCTATTAGAACAGGAGAAGGAGAGACCCAGTACTTC.

The V call is TRBV15, the J call TRBJ2-1; D is uncertain. In germline, CDR1 is LNHNV, CDR2 YYDKDF (reference sequence). The CDR3 extends over 17 amino acids. V lost 0 bases, J lost 4 bases, and 16 bases lay in between. This CDR3 reads CATSRDRNVLGYNEQFF. CDR3 DNA: TGTGCCACCAGCAGAGATCGGAATGTTTTAGGGTACAATGAGCAGTTCTTC. Complete variable domain (other parts from reference TRBV15 and TRBJ2-1): DAMVIQNPRYQVTQFGKPVTLSCSQTLNHNVMYWYQQKSSQAPKLLFHYYDKDFNNEADTPDNFQSRRPNTSFCFLDIRSPGLGDTAMYLCATSRDRNVLGYNEQFFGPGTRLTVL.

V gene TRBV7-2 combines with J gene TRBJ2-3; D may be TRBD1 (6 bases). V lost 1 base and J lost 4, with 15 bases in between. The CDR3 is made up of 16 amino acids. Germline loops: CDR1 SGHTA, CDR2 FQGNSA. This CDR3 reads CASSLVGGSGADTQYF. CDR3 bases: TGTGCCAGCAGCTTAGTTGGGGGCTCCGGGGCAGATACGCAGTATTTT.

Only a few counts were recorded for this clonotype. The chain is built from TRBV14 and TRBJ1-2; TRBD1 agrees at 7 bases. V gave up 3 bases and J gave up 3 bases; unmatched junction bases: 10. Germline V CDR1 and CDR2: SGHDN, FVKESK. The CDR3 is made up of 16 amino acids. The CDR3 DNA reads as TGTGCCAGCAGCCACAGGGGACAGAGGATGGACTATGGCTACACCTTC. It codes for CASSHRGQRMDYGYTF.

The chain uses TRBV18 and TRBJ2-1; 9 bases match TRBD1. Unmatched junction bases numbered 7, after V lost 4 bases and J lost 6 bases. CDR3 length: 15 residues. Germline loops: CDR1 KGHSH, CDR2 LQKENI. CDR3 nucleotide sequence: TGTGCCAGCTCACTAACCGGGACAGGGTCCAATGAGCAGTTCTTC. It translates to CASSLTGTGSNEQFF.

The CDR3 loop is CAISESAGRIGTEAFF. CDR3 sequence (DNA): TGTGCCATCAGTGAGTCGGCAGGGCGAATCGGCACTGAAGCTTTCTTT. This chain connects TRBV10-3 to TRBJ1-1, with D possibly TRBD1 on 5 matching bases. The germline V and J ends were trimmed by 0 bases and 4 bases, with 15 bases remaining between them. CDR1 is ENHRY, CDR2 SYGVKD, per germline. The CDR3 totals 16 residues.

The chain combines TRBV6-1 with TRBJ2-3; no definite D call. Germline CDR1 reads MNHNS; CDR2 reads SASEGT. The CDR3 runs to 17 residues. The germline V and J ends were trimmed by 5 bases and 4 bases, with 22 bases remaining between them. The CDR3 sequence is CASSTRLRNGLADTQYF. In DNA form, the CDR3 reads TGTGCCAGCAGTACGAGGCTAAGGAACGGATTGGCAGATACGCAGTATTTT.

The V gene is TRBV18, the J gene TRBJ1-6, with no clear D. The CDR3 extends over 14 amino acids. V was pared by 1 base and J by 8 bases, with 9 bases between. Germline CDR1 is KGHSH and CDR2 is LQKENI. The CDR3, as DNA: TGTGCCAGCTCACCACGGCAAGATGATTCACCCCTCCACTTT. It translates to CASSPRQDDSPLHF. The full variable domain, with the rest looked up from reference TRBV18 and TRBJ1-6, is NAGVMQNPRHLVRRRGQEARLRCSPMKGHSHVYWYRQLPEEGLKFMVYLQKENIIDESGMPKERFSAEFPKEGPSILRIQQVVRGDSAAYFCASSPRQDDSPLHFGNGTRLTVT.

V usage is TRBV18 and J usage is TRBJ2-5, with unresolved D. CDR3 length equals 15 residues. Germline lookup yields CDR1 KGHSH and CDR2 LQKENI. V was clipped by 0 bases and J by 1 base, with 9 bases between them. CDR3 residues: CASSPPPGVQETQYF. The CDR3, as DNA: TGTGCCAGCTCACCACCCCCCGGAGTCCAAGAGACCCAGTACTTC. The complete variable domain, with remaining parts taken from reference TRBV18 and TRBJ2-5, reads NAGVMQNPRHLVRRRGQEARLRCSPMKGHSHVYWYRQLPEEGLKFMVYLQKENIIDESGMPKERFSAEFPKEGPSILRIQQVVRGDSAAYFCASSPPPGVQETQYFGPGTRLLVL.

The V gene is TRBV29-1, the J gene TRBJ1-1; D not resolved. From germline, CDR1 is SQVTM and CDR2 ANQGSEA. Deletions cut 5 bases from V and 10 bases from J, with 23 bases between. The CDR3 contains 14 residues. Here the CDR3 reads CSVRHLLTNETAFF. The CDR3 DNA sequence: TGCAGCGTTCGACATCTTCTAACGAATGAGACAGCTTTCTTT.

V is TRBV20-1 and J is TRBJ2-7, with TRBD2 matching over 11 bases. This CDR3 has 16 residues. Germline lookup yields CDR1 DFQATT and CDR2 SNEGSKA (reference sequence). Unmatched junction bases numbered 12, after V lost 5 bases and J lost 3 bases. CDR3 region: CSAQGLAGGGDYEQYF. DNA of the CDR3: TGCAGTGCTCAAGGTCTAGCGGGGGGAGGTGACTACGAGCAGTACTTC.

This clonotype was seen a handful of times. The chain recombines TRBV6-2 or TRBV6-3 with TRBJ2-7; TRBD2 matches at 9 bases. Germline-derived CDR1 and CDR2 are MNHEY and SVGEGT. The CDR3 runs to 16 residues. Trimming at V came to 4 bases and at J to 10 bases, leaving 17 bases not matched to a gene. The CDR3 is CASSSPGTSPSVGQYF. The CDR3 DNA follows: TGTGCCAGCAGTTCCCCTGGGACTAGCCCATCGGTGGGCCAGTACTTC.

The V gene is TRBV12-3 or TRBV12-4, the J gene TRBJ1-2; D remains ambiguous. CDR3 size: 12 residues. V was clipped by 6 bases and J by 3 bases, with 8 bases between them. This CDR3 reads CASRAAHYGYTF. In nucleotides, the CDR3 is TGTGCCAGCAGGGCAGCCCACTATGGCTACACCTTC.

The V and J genes are TRBV20-1 and TRBJ1-4, with 7 bases matching TRBD1. The CDR3 is 14 residues long. Germline trimming cut 6 bases from V and 1 base from J; bases unmatched to any gene: 5. Germline CDR1 DFQATT, CDR2 SNEGSKA (reference sequence). The CDR3 loop reads CSATRTGTNEKLFF. The CDR3 bases are TGCAGTGCAACCCGGACAGGAACTAATGAAAAACTGTTTTTT.

CDR3 in amino acids: CASSLAGGYYGYTF. CDR3 nucleotide sequence: TGTGCCAGCAGTTTAGCGGGGGGATACTATGGCTACACCTTC. This chain joins TRBV27 and TRBJ1-2; tentative D call: TRBD1 (5 bases). V was trimmed by 2 bases and J by 3 bases, leaving 10 bases between them. CDR3 length equals 14 residues. Per germline, CDR1 MNHEY and CDR2 SMNVEV (reference sequence).

The chain joins TRBV27 to TRBJ1-2; D not certain. CDR3 length equals 14 residues. Germline V lookup: CDR1 MNHEY, CDR2 SMNVEV (reference sequence). V shed 2 bases and J shed 3 bases, with 10 bases lying between them. The CDR3 loop is CASSLSSSYYGYTF. The CDR3 DNA sequence: TGTGCCAGCAGTTTAAGCTCCAGTTACTATGGCTACACCTTC.

The chain uses TRBV2 and TRBJ2-3; 10 nucleotides agree with TRBD2. The V gene's germline CDR1 is SNHLY and CDR2 FYNNEI. This CDR3 has 15 amino acids. Trimming removed 6 bases from V and 1 base from J; junction bases left unmatched: 4. The chain's CDR3 is CASRDGLAGTDTQYF. Written as DNA, the CDR3 is TGTGCCAGCAGAGACGGACTAGCGGGCACAGATACGCAGTATTTT.

This clonotype was seen only a few times. This chain links TRBV12-3 or TRBV12-4 with TRBJ2-5; 8 nucleotides match TRBD1. The CDR3 spans 17 residues. Trimming took 3 bases from V and 2 from J; bases not matched to a gene: 11. As DNA, the CDR3 is TGTGCCAGCAGTTTTTATGCAGGGGGCGAGGGTCAAGAGACCCAGTACTTC. Translating gives CASSFYAGGEGQETQYF.

V is TRBV4-3 and J is TRBJ1-2; 7 nucleotides agree with TRBD1. Germline loops: CDR1 LGHNA, CDR2 YSLEER. The CDR3 runs 14 residues. J lost 6 bases, V lost 8 bases, and 12 bases had no gene match. The CDR3, as DNA: TGCGCCAGCTTCGGGGGGACAGCTCAGGATGGCTACACCTTC. Translated, it gives CASFGGTAQDGYTF.

The chain is built from TRBV29-1 and TRBJ2-3; 7 nucleotides align to TRBD2. V shed 2 bases, J shed 6 bases, and the junction held 8 bases outside the gene matches. CDR1 and CDR2 from the germline V gene are SQVTM and ANQGSEA. The CDR3 totals 14 residues. Here the CDR3 reads CSVEKGGEGDTQYF. The CDR3, as DNA: TGCAGCGTTGAAAAGGGAGGGGAGGGGGATACGCAGTATTTT.

The sample holds a few counts of this clonotype. The chain couples TRBV4-3 to TRBJ2-3; 9 bases align to TRBD1. The ends lost 1 base at V and 5 bases at J; junction bases unmatched: 4. CDR1 LGHNA and CDR2 YSLEER come from the germline V gene. This CDR3 has 15 amino acids. The CDR3 loop reads CASSQGGTGRDTQYF. As DNA, the CDR3 is TGCGCCAGCAGCCAAGGAGGGACAGGGAGAGATACGCAGTATTTT.